This T cell receptor beta chain was documented in a study of blood T cell repertoires in COVID-19. About the study: Researchers got acute and convalescent COVID-19 samples from the United States, Italy and Spain.

The CDR3 has 14 residues. Trimming cost V 5 bases and J 7 bases, with 14 bases left between them. The germline CDR1 and CDR2 sequences are MNHEY and SVGAGI. Per the original methods: Amplification from reference gene primers served as the basis for estimated nucleated cell counts. The repertoire was sequenced with immunoSEQ multiplex PCR; TCRdb's copy has only in-frame clones and lacks some. V and J calls and clone size are given by that table; D and trimming were obtained from the DNA. Of about 130,000 clones listed, more than 80% are singletons. The cohort comprised adults aged about 18 to 89 years residing in under 30 US areas. Cohorts were assigned according to the clinical history that participants reported.

Sequencing was performed on PBMCs or T cells enriched from blood (not recorded which). This chain connects TRBV6-5 to TRBJ1-4; no clear D gene. This sequence originates from a man aged 45-65 years who had recovered from COVID-19. The CDR3 DNA sequence: TGTGCCAGCAGTAGGAGAAGTGCGGGTGAAAAACTGTTTTTT. Translating gives CASSRRSAGEKLFF.